What follows are 26 T cell receptor beta chains derived from one specimen sequenced in a study of blood T cell repertoires in COVID-19. TCRdb keeps only in-frame clones here, not all; method: immunoSEQ multiplex PCR. The sample shows some 200,000 clones, roughly 90% of them seen only once. Source material: peripheral blood. The receptors were sampled from a woman aged 55-75 years with COVID-19, enrolled during active disease.

The chain links TRBV4-3 to TRBJ2-1, with TRBD2 matching over 11 bases. The trim removed 2 bases at V and 2 bases at J, leaving 5 bases unmatched. Germline values: CDR1 LGHNA, CDR2 YSLEER. This CDR3 has 17 residues. The DNA for the CDR3 is TGCGCCAGCAGCCAATTGGTGACTAGCGGGACCTACAATGAGCAGTTCTTC. Amino acids: CASSQLVTSGTYNEQFF.

The chain couples TRBV20-1 to TRBJ2-7; TRBD2 aligns across 8 bases. V was clipped by 3 bases and J by 1 base; unmatched bases: 8. Germline V gene lookup returns CDR1 DFQATT and CDR2 SNEGSKA (reference sequence). The CDR3 spans 15 residues. CDR3: CSASPGLVGSYEQYF. In DNA form, the CDR3 reads TGCAGTGCTAGTCCGGGACTAGTAGGATCCTACGAGCAGTACTTC.

The chain links TRBV30 to TRBJ1-3; no firm D call. Germline values: CDR1 GTSNPN, CDR2 SVGIG (reference sequence). This CDR3 has 15 residues. Trimming removed 0 bases at V and 0 bases at J, with 9 bases between. In nucleotides, the CDR3 is TGTGCCTGGAGTGTAGTACTGCCCTCTGGAAACACCATATATTTT. Residues: CAWSVVLPSGNTIYF.

As for this clone: This same CDR3 is encoded by further DNA sequences in the sample. The chain employs TRBV7-2 and TRBJ1-6; D gene ambiguous. Germline CDR1 SGHTA, CDR2 FQGNSA. V was pared by 2 bases and J by 7 bases, with 6 bases between. This CDR3 is built from 13 residues. The CDR3 region is CASSLSGNSPLHF. In DNA, the CDR3 is TGTGCCAGCAGCTTATCCGGGAATTCACCCCTCCACTTT.

This clone was recorded once. The chain links TRBV7-6 to TRBJ2-7; unclear D gene. Germline values: CDR1 SGHVS, CDR2 FNYEAQ. CDR3 length equals 14 residues. The V gene lost 4 bases and the J gene lost 5 bases, with 15 bases spanning the gap. CDR3 nucleotide sequence: TGTGCCAGCAGCTCCGGAGCCCTTAGGAACGAGCAGTACTTC. Amino acid sequence: CASSSGALRNEQYF.

This clone was picked up one time. The chain is built from TRBV12-5 and TRBJ1-1; D remains ambiguous. This CDR3 comprises 12 residues. Germline CDR1 is LGHNT and CDR2 is FRNRAP. V was cut by 3 bases and J by 3 bases, with 5 bases left in between. In DNA form, the CDR3 reads TGTGCTAGTGGTTTTGGAGACACTGAAGCTTTCTTT. Protein: CASGFGDTEAFF.

There are many counts of this clone. This sequence joins TRBV6-1 and TRBJ1-2; weak D call: TRBD1 (6 bases). The CDR3 consists of 14 residues. Germline V gene lookup returns CDR1 MNHNS and CDR2 SASEGT. V was trimmed by 3 bases and J by 8 bases, leaving 16 bases between them. CDR3 in DNA: TGTGCCAGCAGTGAGACACAGGGAGTGTGGGGCTACACCTTC. Translation gives CASSETQGVWGYTF.

In this sample, this clone turned up once. The chain links TRBV5-1 to TRBJ1-2; TRBD1 matches at 10 bases. The germline gives CDR1 SGHRS, CDR2 YFSETQ. This CDR3 region has 18 residues. With 0 bases clipped from V and 6 bases from J, the junction kept 14 bases outside the gene matches. The CDR3 region is CASSLAWDPGQGSHGYTF. In nucleotides, the CDR3 is TGCGCCAGCAGCTTGGCCTGGGACCCGGGACAGGGGTCCCATGGCTACACCTTC.

This chain connects TRBV25-1 to TRBJ1-2, with D perhaps TRBD1 (5 bases). Germline loops: CDR1 MGHDK, CDR2 SYGVNS. CDR3 size: 14 residues. V was shortened by 7 bases and J by 3 bases, with 15 bases between the two germline ends. CDR3 amino acids: CASKGPGLYYGYTF. The CDR3 bases are TGTGCCAGCAAGGGGCCAGGGTTATACTATGGCTACACCTTC.

The V and J genes are TRBV24-1 and TRBJ1-2; D possibly corresponds to TRBD1 (5 bases). Germline V CDR1 and CDR2: KGHDR, SFDVKD. V was shortened by 3 bases and J by 2 bases, with 15 bases between the two germline ends. The CDR3 has 16 residues. In DNA, the CDR3 is TGTGCCACCAGTGATCCCCAGGGTGATTCCAACTATGGCTACACCTTC. Protein sequence: CATSDPQGDSNYGYTF.

The chain has TRBV7-9 and TRBJ2-1; TRBD2 matches at 11 bases. CDR1 SEHNR and CDR2 FQNEAQ come from the germline V gene (reference sequence). The CDR3 length is 15 residues. With V trimmed by 2 bases and J by 12 bases, 9 bases remained unmatched. The CDR3 DNA reads TGTGCCAGCAGCTTATGGACTAGCGGGTCGGAAACGCAGTTCTTC. As protein: CASSLWTSGSETQFF.

The chain uses TRBV11-2 and TRBJ2-7, with a possible D match to TRBD1 (5 bases). Trimming took off 3 bases at V and 2 bases at J, with 14 bases between the two ends. CDR3 length equals 15 residues. Germline CDR1 and CDR2: SGHAT and FQNNGV. Written as DNA, the CDR3 is TGTGCCAGCAGCTTTCAGGGCGCCATTACCTACGAGCAGTACTTC. It codes for CASSFQGAITYEQYF.

The chain is built from TRBV9 and TRBJ1-3, with D uncertain. The CDR3 spans 16 residues. CDR1 is SGDLS and CDR2 is YYNGEE in the germline V gene. Trimming removed 0 bases at V and 2 bases at J, with 12 bases between. The DNA of the CDR3 is TGTGCCAGCAGCGTAGAGTTACGGGGTGCTGGAAACACCATATATTTT. Translation: CASSVELRGAGNTIYF.

The chain joins TRBV15 to TRBJ1-5, with 8 bases aligning to TRBD1. Per germline, CDR1 LNHNV and CDR2 YYDKDF (reference sequence). V lost 0 bases and J lost 8; bases outside the gene matches: 6. The CDR3 extends over 15 amino acids. CDR3 sequence: CATSRDRDRNEPQHF. The CDR3 DNA follows: TGTGCCACCAGCAGAGATCGGGACAGGAATGAGCCCCAGCATTTT.

The chain combines TRBV10-3 with TRBJ2-2; D is perhaps TRBD2 (5 bases). Looked up from germline, CDR1 is ENHRY and CDR2 is SYGVKD. The CDR3 is 15 residues long. V lost 0 bases and J 7 bases, leaving 12 bases between the germline ends. CDR3 amino acids: CAISESRTDDGELFF. In nucleotides, the CDR3 is TGTGCCATCAGTGAGTCCAGGACTGACGACGGGGAGCTGTTTTTT.

The CDR3 spells CSVLGDREVAGANVLTF. The CDR3 nucleotides are TGCAGCGTTCTAGGGGACAGGGAGGTTGCTGGGGCCAACGTCCTGACTTTC. The chain employs TRBV29-1 and TRBJ2-6; 9 nucleotides align to TRBD1. CDR3 length equals 17 residues. V shed 5 bases, J shed 2 bases, and the junction held 10 bases outside the gene matches. Germline values: CDR1 SQVTM, CDR2 ANQGSEA.

The chain combines TRBV5-1 with TRBJ2-7; D may be TRBD2 (7 bases). V was cut by 0 bases and J by 5 bases, with 18 bases left in between. The V gene's germline CDR1 is SGHRS and CDR2 YFSETQ. CDR3 length: 16 amino acids. The CDR3 nucleotides are TGCGCCAGCAGCTTGGGAGTGATGACGGGGGGCCACGAGCAGTACTTC. It translates to CASSLGVMTGGHEQYF.

The chain recombines TRBV5-6 with TRBJ1-4; the match to TRBD1 covers 8 bases. The CDR3 loop spans 15 amino acids. Unmatched junction bases numbered 10, after V lost 4 bases and J lost 8 bases. CDR1 is SGHDT and CDR2 is YYEEEE in the germline V gene. Here the CDR3 reads CASSPLTGAVEKLFF. CDR3 DNA: TGTGCCAGCAGCCCTTTGACAGGGGCGGTCGAAAAACTGTTTTTT.

The chain carries TRBV5-5 and TRBJ1-2; 9 bases align to TRBD1. Germline CDR1 SGHKS, CDR2 YYEKEE (reference sequence). This CDR3 comprises 13 residues. The V and J ends lost 4 bases and 11 bases, in that order; junction bases with no gene match: 9. Here the CDR3 reads CASSRRQGGDYTF. The CDR3 nucleotides are TGTGCCAGCAGCCGGAGACAGGGGGGAGATTACACCTTC.

The chain couples TRBV24-1 to TRBJ1-1; 8 bases are shared with TRBD1. There are 15 residues in the CDR3. Germline CDR1 is KGHDR and CDR2 is SFDVKD. V lost 7 bases, J lost 3 bases, and 9 bases stayed unmatched. CDR3 DNA: TGTGCCACCAGCCCAGGGGGCCTGACGTACACTGAAGCTTTCTTT. Translating gives CATSPGGLTYTEAFF.

The V and J genes are TRBV30 and TRBJ1-1, with D perhaps TRBD1 (5 bases). This CDR3 is built from 13 residues. Germline V gives CDR1 GTSNPN, CDR2 SVGIG (reference sequence). V lost 5 bases to trimming and J lost 6 bases, with 16 bases between them. The CDR3 protein is CAWRESRQSEAFF. DNA of the CDR3: TGTGCCTGGCGTGAAAGTCGACAGTCTGAAGCTTTCTTT.

This clone was seen a single time. CDR3 amino acids: CASSQDSPGVEKLFF. DNA of the CDR3: TGCGCCAGCAGCCAAGATAGTCCAGGGGTGGAAAAACTGTTTTTT. The chain employs TRBV4-1 and TRBJ1-4; maybe TRBD1 (6 bases). Germline V gene lookup returns CDR1 MGHRA and CDR2 YSYEKL. The CDR3 sequence is 15 residues long. Trimming took 0 bases from V and 8 from J, leaving 13 bases between them.

The chain is built from TRBV29-1 and TRBJ1-3; D is uncertain. V lost 7 bases to trimming and J lost 2 bases, with 6 bases between them. CDR1 SQVTM and CDR2 ANQGSEA come from the germline V gene. The CDR3 is 11 amino acids. CDR3 in amino acids: CSAPTGNTIYF. As DNA, the CDR3 is TGCAGCGCTCCTACTGGAAACACCATATATTTT. The full variable domain, completed using reference TRBV29-1 and TRBJ1-3, is SAVISQKPSRDICQRGTSLTIQCQVDSQVTMMFWYRQQPGQSLTLIATANQGSEATYESGFVIDKFPISRPNLTFSTLTVSNMSPEDSSIYLCSAPTGNTIYFGEGSWLTVV.

This chain joins TRBV4-3 and TRBJ1-2; possibly TRBD1 for D (5 bases). CDR3 length equals 13 residues. Per germline, CDR1 LGHNA and CDR2 YSLEER. V shed 1 base and J shed 7 bases, with 10 bases lying between them. The CDR3 nucleotides are TGCGCCAGCAGCCAAGGTCGGGGGTTTGGCTACACCTTC. It codes for CASSQGRGFGYTF.

The chain combines TRBV6-2 or TRBV6-3 with TRBJ1-5; D ambiguous. This CDR3 has 12 amino acids. V was shortened by 0 bases and J by 7 bases, with 4 bases between the two germline ends. CDR1 and CDR2 from the germline V gene are MNHEY and SVGEGT. CDR3 DNA sequence: TGTGCCAGCAGTTACTCTTCGCAGCCCCAGCATTTT. It encodes CASSYSSQPQHF.

The chain joins TRBV6-5 to TRBJ1-6, with TRBD1 as a possible D gene (6 bases). The germline V gene encodes CDR1 MNHEY and CDR2 SVGAGI. V lost 5 bases and J 7 bases, leaving 15 bases between the germline ends. The CDR3 sequence is 15 residues long. The CDR3 DNA follows: TGTGCCAGCAGTAAGGTGGGGGCGAGGAATTCACCCCTCCACTTT. This encodes CASSKVGARNSPLHF.